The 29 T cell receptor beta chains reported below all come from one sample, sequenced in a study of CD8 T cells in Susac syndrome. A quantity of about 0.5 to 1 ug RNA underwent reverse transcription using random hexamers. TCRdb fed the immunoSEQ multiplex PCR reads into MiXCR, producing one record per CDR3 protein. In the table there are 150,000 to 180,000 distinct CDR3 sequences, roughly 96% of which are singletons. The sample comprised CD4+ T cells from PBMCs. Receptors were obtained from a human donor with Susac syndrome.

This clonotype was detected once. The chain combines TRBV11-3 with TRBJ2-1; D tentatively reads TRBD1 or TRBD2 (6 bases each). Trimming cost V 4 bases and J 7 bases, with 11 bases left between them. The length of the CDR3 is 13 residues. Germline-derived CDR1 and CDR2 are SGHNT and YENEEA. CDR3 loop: CASSSQGGNEQFF. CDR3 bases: TGTGCCAGCAGCTCCCAAGGGGGGAATGAGCAGTTCTTC.

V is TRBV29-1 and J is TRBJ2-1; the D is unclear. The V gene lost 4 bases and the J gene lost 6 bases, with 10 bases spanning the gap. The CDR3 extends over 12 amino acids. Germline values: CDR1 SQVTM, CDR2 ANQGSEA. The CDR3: CSVVGLLNEQFF. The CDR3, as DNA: TGCAGCGTTGTCGGCCTTCTCAATGAGCAGTTCTTC.

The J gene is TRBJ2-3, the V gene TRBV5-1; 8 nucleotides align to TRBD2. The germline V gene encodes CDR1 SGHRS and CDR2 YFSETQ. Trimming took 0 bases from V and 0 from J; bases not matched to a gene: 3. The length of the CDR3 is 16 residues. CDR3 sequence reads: CASSLGGGPSTDTQYF. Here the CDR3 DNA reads TGCGCCAGCAGCTTGGGCGGGGGGCCGAGCACAGATACGCAGTATTTT.

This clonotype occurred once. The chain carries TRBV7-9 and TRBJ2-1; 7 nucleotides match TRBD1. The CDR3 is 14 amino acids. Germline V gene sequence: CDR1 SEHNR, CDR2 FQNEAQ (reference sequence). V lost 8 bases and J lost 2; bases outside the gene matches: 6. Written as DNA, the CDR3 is TGTGCCAGCGACACAGGGGACCCCTACAATGAGCAGTTCTTC. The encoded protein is CASDTGDPYNEQFF.

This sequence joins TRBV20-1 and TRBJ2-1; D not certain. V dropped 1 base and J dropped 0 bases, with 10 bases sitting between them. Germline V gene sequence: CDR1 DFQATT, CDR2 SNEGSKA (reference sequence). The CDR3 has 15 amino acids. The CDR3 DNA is TGCAGTGCTAGAGGGGGTTCAAGCTCCTACAATGAGCAGTTCTTC. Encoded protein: CSARGGSSSYNEQFF.

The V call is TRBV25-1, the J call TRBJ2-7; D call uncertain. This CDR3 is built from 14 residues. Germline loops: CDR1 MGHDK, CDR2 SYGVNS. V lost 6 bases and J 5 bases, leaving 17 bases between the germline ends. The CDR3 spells CASSGLGFAHEQYF. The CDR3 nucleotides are TGTGCCAGCAGCGGTTTGGGGTTTGCGCACGAGCAGTACTTC.

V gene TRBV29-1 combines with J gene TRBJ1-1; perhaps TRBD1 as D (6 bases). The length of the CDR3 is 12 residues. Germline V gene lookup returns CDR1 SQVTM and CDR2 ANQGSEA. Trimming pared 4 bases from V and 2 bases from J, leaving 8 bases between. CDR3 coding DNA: TGCAGCGTTGCCAGGGGTAACACTGAAGCTTTCTTT. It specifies CSVARGNTEAFF.

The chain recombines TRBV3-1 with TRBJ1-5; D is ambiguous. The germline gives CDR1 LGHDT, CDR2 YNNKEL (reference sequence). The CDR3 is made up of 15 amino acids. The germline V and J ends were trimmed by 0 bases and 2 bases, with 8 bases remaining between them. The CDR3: CASSQDGAGNQPQHF. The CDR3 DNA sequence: TGTGCCAGCAGCCAAGATGGAGCAGGCAATCAGCCCCAGCATTTT.

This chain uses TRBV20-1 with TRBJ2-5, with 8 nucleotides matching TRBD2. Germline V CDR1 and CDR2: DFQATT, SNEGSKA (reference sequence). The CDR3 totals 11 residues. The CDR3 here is CGLAGGKTQYF. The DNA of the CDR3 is TGCGGGCTAGCGGGCGGAAAGACCCAGTACTTC.

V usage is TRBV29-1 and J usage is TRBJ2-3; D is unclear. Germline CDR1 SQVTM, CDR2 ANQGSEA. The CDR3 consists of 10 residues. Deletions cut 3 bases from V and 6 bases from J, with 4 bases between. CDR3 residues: CSVDIDTQYF. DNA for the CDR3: TGCAGCGTTGACATCGATACGCAGTATTTT.

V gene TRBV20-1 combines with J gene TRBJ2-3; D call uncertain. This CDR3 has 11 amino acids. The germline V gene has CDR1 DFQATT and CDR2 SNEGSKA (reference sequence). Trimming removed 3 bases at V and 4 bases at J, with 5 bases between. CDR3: CSASLADTQYF. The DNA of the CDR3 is TGCAGTGCTAGTCTGGCAGATACGCAGTATTTT.

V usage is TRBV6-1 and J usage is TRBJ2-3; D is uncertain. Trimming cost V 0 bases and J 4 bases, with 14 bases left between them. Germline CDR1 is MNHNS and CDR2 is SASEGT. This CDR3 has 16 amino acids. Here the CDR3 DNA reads TGTGCCAGCAGTGAAGCTTCCTCTATAGTATCAGATACGCAGTATTTT. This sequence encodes CASSEASSIVSDTQYF.

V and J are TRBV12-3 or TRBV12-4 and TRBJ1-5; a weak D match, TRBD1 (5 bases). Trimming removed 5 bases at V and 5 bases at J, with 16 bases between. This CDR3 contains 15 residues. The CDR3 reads CASSPGTSGDQPQHF. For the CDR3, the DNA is TGTGCCAGCAGTCCAGGGACGTCGGGTGATCAGCCCCAGCATTTT.

The CDR3 region is CASSLWGATEAFF. The DNA for the CDR3 is TGTGCCAGCAGCTTATGGGGGGCGACTGAAGCTTTCTTT. V is TRBV7-9 and J is TRBJ1-1; TRBD1 might be the D (6 bases). Germline V gene lookup returns CDR1 SEHNR and CDR2 FQNEAQ (reference sequence). CDR3 length: 13 amino acids. Trimming took 2 bases from V and 5 from J, leaving 9 bases between them.

The CDR3 spells CASSLETGASSEQYF. The DNA of the CDR3 is TGCGCCAGCAGCTTGGAGACAGGGGCGTCTTCGGAGCAGTACTTC. The rearrangement uses TRBV5-1 and TRBJ2-7; 8 nucleotides match TRBD1. Trimming cost V 0 bases and J 7 bases; bases outside gene matches: 9. Germline lookup yields CDR1 SGHRS and CDR2 YFSETQ. The CDR3 consists of 15 residues.

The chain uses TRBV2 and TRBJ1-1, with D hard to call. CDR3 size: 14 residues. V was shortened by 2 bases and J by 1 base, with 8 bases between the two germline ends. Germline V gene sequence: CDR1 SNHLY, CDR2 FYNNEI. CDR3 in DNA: TGTGCCAGCAGTGAAAAGTGGCAGAACACTGAAGCTTTCTTT. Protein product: CASSEKWQNTEAFF.

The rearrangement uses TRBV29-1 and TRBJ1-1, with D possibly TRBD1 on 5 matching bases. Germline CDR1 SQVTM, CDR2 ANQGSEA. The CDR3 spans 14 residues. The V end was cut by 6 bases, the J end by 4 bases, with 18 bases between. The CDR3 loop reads CSVGNQGRLTEAFF. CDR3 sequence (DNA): TGCAGCGTCGGAAACCAGGGTAGACTCACTGAAGCTTTCTTT.

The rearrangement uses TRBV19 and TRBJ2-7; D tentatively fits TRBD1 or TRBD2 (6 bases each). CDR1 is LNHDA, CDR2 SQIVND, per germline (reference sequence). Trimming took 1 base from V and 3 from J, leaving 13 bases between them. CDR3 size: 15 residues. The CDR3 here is CASSIGPGEVYEQYF. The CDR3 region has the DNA TGTGCCAGTAGTATAGGTCCAGGGGAGGTCTACGAGCAGTACTTC.

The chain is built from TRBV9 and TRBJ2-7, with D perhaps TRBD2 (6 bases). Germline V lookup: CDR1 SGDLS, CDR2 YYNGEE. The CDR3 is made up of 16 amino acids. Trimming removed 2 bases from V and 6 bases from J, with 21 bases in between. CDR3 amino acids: CASSVAGTGLPAEQYF. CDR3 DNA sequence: TGTGCCAGCAGCGTCGCCGGTACGGGACTCCCCGCCGAGCAGTACTTC.

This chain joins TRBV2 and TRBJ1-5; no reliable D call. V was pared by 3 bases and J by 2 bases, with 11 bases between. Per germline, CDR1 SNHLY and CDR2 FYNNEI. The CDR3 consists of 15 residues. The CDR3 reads CASSEAEIGNQPQHF. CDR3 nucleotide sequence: TGTGCCAGCAGTGAGGCAGAGATAGGCAATCAGCCCCAGCATTTT.

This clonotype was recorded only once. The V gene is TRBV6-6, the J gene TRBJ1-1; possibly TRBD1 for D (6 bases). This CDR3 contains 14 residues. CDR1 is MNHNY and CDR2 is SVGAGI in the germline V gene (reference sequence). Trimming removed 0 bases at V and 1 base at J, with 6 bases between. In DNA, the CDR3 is TGTGCCAGCAGTTACTCGGACAGGAACACTGAAGCTTTCTTT. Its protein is CASSYSDRNTEAFF.

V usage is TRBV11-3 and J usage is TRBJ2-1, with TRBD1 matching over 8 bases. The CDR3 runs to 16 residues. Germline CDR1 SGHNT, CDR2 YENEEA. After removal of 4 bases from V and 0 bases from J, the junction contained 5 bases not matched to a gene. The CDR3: CASSSYQGASYNEQFF. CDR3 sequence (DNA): TGTGCCAGCAGCTCCTATCAGGGGGCCTCCTACAATGAGCAGTTCTTC.

The chain's CDR3 is CSASPGTDRYEQYF. CDR3 in DNA: TGCAGTGCTAGTCCCGGGACAGATCGATACGAGCAGTACTTC. The rearrangement links TRBV20-1 to TRBJ2-7; TRBD1 matches 7 bases. The V and J ends lost 3 bases and 4 bases, in that order; junction bases with no gene match: 9. The CDR3 runs 14 residues. From germline, CDR1 is DFQATT and CDR2 SNEGSKA (reference sequence).

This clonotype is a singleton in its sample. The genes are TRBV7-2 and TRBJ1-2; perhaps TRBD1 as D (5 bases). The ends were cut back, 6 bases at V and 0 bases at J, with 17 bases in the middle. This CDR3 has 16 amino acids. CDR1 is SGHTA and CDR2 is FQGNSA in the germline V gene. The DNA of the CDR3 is TGTGCCAGCAGTCCTACTTCGGGGGTGCCTAACTATGGCTACACCTTC. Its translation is CASSPTSGVPNYGYTF.

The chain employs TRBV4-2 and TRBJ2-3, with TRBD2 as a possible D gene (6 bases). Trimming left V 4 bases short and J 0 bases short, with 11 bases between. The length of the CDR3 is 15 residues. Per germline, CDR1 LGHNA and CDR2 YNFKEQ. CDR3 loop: CASSPAGTSTDTQYF. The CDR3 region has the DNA TGTGCCAGCAGCCCGGCGGGGACTAGCACAGATACGCAGTATTTT.

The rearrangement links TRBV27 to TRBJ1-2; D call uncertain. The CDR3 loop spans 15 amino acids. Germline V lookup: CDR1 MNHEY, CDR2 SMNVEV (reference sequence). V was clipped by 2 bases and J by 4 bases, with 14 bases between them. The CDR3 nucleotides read TGTGCCAGCAGTTTAGATGCGGGAGATCCCTATGGCTACACCTTC. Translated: CASSLDAGDPYGYTF.

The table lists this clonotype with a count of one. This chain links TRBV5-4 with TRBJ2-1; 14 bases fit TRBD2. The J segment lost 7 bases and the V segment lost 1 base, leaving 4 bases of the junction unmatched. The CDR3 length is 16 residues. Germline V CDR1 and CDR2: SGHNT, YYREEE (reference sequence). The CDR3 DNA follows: TGTGCCAGCAGCTTGCCGACTAGCGGGGGGGCTAATGAGCAGTTCTTC. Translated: CASSLPTSGGANEQFF.

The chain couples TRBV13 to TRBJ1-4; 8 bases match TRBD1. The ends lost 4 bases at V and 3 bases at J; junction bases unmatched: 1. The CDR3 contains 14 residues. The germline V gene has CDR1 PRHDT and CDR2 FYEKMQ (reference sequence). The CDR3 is CASSSGQANEKLFF. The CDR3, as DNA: TGTGCCAGCAGCTCGGGACAGGCTAATGAAAAACTGTTTTTT.

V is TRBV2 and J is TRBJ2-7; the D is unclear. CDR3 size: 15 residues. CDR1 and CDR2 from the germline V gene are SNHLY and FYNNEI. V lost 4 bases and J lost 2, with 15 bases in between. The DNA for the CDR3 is TGTGCCAGCAGTGTTTCCCCCCAACCCCCCTACGAGCAGTACTTC. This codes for CASSVSPQPPYEQYF.